These 3 T cell receptor beta chains were sequenced from one sample in a study of Ad26.COV2.S vaccination and SARS-CoV-2 variants. Sequencing used immunoSEQ multiplex PCR; TCRdb keeps in-frame clones, though not all of them. The table lists some 39,000 clones, 75% to 85% of them singletons. The material sequenced was peripheral blood, taken after recovery from COVID-19. Receptor source: a human donor who had recovered from COVID-19.

Here the CDR3 DNA reads TGCAGCGCCAGGGTTACAGACATTCAGTACTTC. As protein: CSARVTDIQYF. The rearrangement joins TRBV29-1 to TRBJ2-4; D is perhaps TRBD1 (5 bases). V was clipped by 7 bases and J by 8 bases, with 12 bases between them. Germline V CDR1 and CDR2: SQVTM, ANQGSEA. The CDR3 is 11 residues long.

This sequence joins TRBV2 and TRBJ1-5, with TRBD1 matching 7 bases. Germline assignment: CDR1 SNHLY and CDR2 FYNNEI. Germline trimming cut 8 bases from V and 5 bases from J; bases unmatched to any gene: 9. The CDR3 spans 14 residues. CDR3 residues: CASASGTDDQPQHF. The CDR3 nucleotides read TGTGCCAGCGCCTCTGGGACAGACGATCAGCCCCAGCATTTT.

This clone was observed once. The rearrangement joins TRBV7-2 to TRBJ1-2; D gene uncertain. Per the germline V gene, CDR1 is SGHTA and CDR2 is FQGNSA. Deletions cut 5 bases from V and 2 bases from J, with 9 bases between. The CDR3 length is 13 residues. CDR3 coding DNA: TGTGCCAGCAGCGGGGATGCAAACTATGGCTACACCTTC. Its protein is CASSGDANYGYTF.